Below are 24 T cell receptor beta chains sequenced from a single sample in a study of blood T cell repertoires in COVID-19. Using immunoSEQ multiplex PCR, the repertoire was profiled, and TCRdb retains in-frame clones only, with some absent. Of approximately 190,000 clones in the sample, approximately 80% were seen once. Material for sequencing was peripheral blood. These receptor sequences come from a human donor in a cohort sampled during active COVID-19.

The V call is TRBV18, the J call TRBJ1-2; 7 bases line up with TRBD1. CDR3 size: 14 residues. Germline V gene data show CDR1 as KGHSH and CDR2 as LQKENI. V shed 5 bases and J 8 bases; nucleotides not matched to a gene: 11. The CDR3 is CASSNGQALGGYTF. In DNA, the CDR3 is TGTGCCAGCTCAAACGGACAGGCCCTCGGGGGCTACACCTTC.

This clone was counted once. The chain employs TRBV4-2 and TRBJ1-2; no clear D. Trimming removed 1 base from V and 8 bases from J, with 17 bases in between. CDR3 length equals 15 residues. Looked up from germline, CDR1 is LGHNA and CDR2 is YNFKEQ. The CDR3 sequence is CASSQVDRGIMGYTF. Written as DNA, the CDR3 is TGTGCCAGCAGCCAAGTAGATCGGGGAATAATGGGCTACACCTTC.

The CDR3, as DNA: TGTGCCAGCAGTTTATGGGACAGGGGGCGGGGAGAGGGTTCCTACAATGAGCAGTTCTTC. It encodes CASSLWDRGRGEGSYNEQFF. The V call is TRBV28, the J call TRBJ2-1; 11 bases line up with TRBD1. Trimming at V came to 0 bases and at J to 1 base, leaving 11 bases not matched to a gene. Looked up from germline, CDR1 is MDHEN and CDR2 is SYDVKM. This CDR3 contains 20 residues.

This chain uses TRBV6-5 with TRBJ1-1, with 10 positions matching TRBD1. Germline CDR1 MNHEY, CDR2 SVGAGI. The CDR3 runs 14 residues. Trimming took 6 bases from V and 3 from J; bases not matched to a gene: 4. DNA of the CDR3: TGTGCCAGCAGAGGGACAGGGGATGACACTGAAGCTTTCTTT. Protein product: CASRGTGDDTEAFF.

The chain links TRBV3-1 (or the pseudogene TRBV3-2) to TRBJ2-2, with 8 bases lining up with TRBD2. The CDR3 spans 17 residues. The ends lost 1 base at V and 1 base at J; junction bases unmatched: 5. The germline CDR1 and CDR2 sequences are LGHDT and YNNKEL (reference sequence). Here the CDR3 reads CASSQGGLAGNTGELFF. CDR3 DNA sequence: TGTGCCAGCAGCCAAGGGGGCCTAGCGGGGAACACCGGGGAGCTGTTTTTT.

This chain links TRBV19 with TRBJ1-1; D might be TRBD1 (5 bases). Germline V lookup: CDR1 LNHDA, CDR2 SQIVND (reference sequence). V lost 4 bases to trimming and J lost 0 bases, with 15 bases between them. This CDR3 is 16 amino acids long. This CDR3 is CASSTRQLTLNTEAFF. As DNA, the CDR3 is TGTGCCAGTAGTACTCGACAGTTAACCCTGAACACTGAAGCTTTCTTT.

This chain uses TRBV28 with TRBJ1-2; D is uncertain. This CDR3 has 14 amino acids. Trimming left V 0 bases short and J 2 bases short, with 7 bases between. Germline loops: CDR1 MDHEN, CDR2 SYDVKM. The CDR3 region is CASSLWAGNYGYTF. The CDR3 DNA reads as TGTGCCAGCAGTTTATGGGCCGGGAACTATGGCTACACCTTC.

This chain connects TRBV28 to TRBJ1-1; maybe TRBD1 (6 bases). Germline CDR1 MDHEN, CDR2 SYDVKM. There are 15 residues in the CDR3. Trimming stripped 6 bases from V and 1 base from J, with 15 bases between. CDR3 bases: TGTGCCAGCAGCAAAGGGACATACCGGAACACTGAAGCTTTCTTT. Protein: CASSKGTYRNTEAFF.

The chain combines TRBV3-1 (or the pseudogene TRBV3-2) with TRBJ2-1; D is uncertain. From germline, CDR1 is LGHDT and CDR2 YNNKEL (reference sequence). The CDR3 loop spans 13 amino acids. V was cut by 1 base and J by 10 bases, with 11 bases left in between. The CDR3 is CASSQGRQIEQFF. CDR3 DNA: TGTGCCAGCAGCCAAGGTCGCCAGATCGAGCAGTTCTTC.

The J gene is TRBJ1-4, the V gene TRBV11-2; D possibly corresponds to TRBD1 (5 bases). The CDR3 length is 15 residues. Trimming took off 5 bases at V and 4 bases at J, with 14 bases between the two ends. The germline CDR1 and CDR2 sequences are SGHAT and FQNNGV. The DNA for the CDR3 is TGTGCCAGCAGCGTACACCCGCAGGGTAATGAAAAACTGTTTTTT. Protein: CASSVHPQGNEKLFF.

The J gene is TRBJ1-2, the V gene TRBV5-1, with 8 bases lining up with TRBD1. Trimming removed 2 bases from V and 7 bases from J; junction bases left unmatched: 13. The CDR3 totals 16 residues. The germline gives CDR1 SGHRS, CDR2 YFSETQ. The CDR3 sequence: CASSLLRQGNSGGYTF. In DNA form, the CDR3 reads TGCGCCAGCAGCTTATTGAGACAGGGGAATTCGGGTGGCTACACCTTC.

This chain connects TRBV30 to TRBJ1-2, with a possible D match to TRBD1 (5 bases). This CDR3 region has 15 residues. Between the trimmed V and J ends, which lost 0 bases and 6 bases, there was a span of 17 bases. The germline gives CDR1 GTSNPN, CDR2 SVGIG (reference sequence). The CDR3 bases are TGTGCCTGGAGTGTCCCGGGCAGGGCAATCAATGGCTACACCTTC. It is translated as CAWSVPGRAINGYTF. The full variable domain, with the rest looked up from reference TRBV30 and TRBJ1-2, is SQTIHQWPATLVQPVGSPLSLECTVEGTSNPNLYWYRQAAGRGLQLLFYSVGIGQISSEVPQNLSASRPQDRQFILSSKKLLLSDSGFYLCAWSVPGRAINGYTFGSGTRLTVV.

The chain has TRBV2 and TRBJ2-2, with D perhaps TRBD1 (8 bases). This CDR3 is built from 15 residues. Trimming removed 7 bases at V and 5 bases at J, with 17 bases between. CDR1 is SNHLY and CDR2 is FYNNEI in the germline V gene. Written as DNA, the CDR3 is TGTGCCAGCAAAGTCGGACAGGGAGGGACCGGGGAGCTGTTTTTT. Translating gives CASKVGQGGTGELFF.

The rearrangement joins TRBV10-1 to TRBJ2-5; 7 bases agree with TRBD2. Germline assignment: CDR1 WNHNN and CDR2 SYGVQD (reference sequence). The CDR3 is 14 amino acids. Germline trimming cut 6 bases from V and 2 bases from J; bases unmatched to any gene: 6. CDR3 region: CASRLAEIQETQYF. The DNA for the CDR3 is TGCGCCAGCAGGCTAGCGGAGATTCAAGAGACCCAGTACTTC.

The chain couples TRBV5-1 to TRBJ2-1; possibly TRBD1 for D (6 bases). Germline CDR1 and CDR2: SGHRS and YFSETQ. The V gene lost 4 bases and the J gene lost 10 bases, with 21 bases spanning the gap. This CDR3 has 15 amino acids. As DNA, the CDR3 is TGCGCCAGCAGCCCCAGTGGACAGCGCCTAGGGGAGCAGTTCTTC. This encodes CASSPSGQRLGEQFF.

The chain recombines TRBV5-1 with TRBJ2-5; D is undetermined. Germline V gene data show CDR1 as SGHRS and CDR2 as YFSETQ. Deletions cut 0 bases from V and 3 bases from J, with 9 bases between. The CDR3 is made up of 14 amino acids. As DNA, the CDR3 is TGCGCCAGCAGCTTGGTATCCGGTAAAGAGACCCAGTACTTC. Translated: CASSLVSGKETQYF.

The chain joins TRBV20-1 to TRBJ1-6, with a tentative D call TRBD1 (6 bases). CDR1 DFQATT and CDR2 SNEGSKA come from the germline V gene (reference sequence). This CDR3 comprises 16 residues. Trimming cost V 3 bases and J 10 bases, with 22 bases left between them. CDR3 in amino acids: CSASPTTGLSGSPLHF. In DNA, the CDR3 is TGCAGTGCTAGTCCCACCACAGGGTTGAGTGGCTCACCCCTCCACTTT.

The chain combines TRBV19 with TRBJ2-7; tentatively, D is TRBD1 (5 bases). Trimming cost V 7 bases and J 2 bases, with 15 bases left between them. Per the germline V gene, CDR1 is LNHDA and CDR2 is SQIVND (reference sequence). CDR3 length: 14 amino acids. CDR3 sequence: CASKGPGPTYEQYF. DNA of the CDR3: TGTGCCAGTAAGGGGCCAGGTCCTACCTACGAGCAGTACTTC.

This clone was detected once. This chain's CDR3 is CASRDTNQPQHF. CDR3 sequence (DNA): TGTGCCAGCCGAGACACTAATCAGCCCCAGCATTTT. This chain joins TRBV28 and TRBJ1-5; D is unclear. The germline CDR1 and CDR2 sequences are MDHEN and SYDVKM. This CDR3 is built from 12 residues. The V gene lost 8 bases and the J gene lost 4 bases, with 9 bases spanning the gap.

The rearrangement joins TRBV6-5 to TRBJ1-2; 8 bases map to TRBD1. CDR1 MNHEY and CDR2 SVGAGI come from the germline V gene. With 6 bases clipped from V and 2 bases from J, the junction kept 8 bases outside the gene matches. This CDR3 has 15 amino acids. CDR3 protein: CASRGAGGANYGYTF. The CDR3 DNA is TGTGCCAGCAGAGGGGCAGGGGGCGCGAACTATGGCTACACCTTC.

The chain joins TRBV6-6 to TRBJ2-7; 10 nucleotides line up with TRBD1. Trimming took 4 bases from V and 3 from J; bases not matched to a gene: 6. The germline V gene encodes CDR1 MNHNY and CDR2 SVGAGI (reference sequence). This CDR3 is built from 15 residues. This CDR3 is CASSFRDRGGYEQYF. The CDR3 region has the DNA TGTGCCAGCAGTTTCCGGGACAGGGGCGGCTACGAGCAGTACTTC.

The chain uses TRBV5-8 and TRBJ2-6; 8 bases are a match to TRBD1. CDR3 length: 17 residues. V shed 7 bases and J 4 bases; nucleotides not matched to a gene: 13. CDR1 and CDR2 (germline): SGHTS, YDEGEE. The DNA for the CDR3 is TGTGCCAGCTGGCCCCCCCTGGACAGGGCAGGGGCCAACGTCCTGACTTTC. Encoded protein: CASWPPLDRAGANVLTF.

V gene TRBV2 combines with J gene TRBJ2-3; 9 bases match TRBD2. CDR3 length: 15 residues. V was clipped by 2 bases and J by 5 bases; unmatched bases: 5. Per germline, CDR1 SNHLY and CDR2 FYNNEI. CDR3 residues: CASSERREGLDTQYF. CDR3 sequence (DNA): TGTGCCAGCAGTGAACGGCGGGAGGGCCTAGATACGCAGTATTTT. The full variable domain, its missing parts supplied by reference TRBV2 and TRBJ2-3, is EPEVTQTPSHQVTQMGQEVILRCVPISNHLYFYWYRQILGQKVEFLVSFYNNEISEKSEIFDDQFSVERPDGSNFTLKIRSTKLEDSAMYFCASSERREGLDTQYFGPGTRLTVL.

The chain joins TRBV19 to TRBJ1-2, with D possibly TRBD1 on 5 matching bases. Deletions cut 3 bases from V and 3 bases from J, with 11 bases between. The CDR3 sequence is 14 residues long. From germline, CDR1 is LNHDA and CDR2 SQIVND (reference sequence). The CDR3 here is CASSIRAEDYGYTF. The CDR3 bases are TGTGCCAGTAGTATCAGGGCAGAGGACTATGGCTACACCTTC. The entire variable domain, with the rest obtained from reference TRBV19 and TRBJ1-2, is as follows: DGGITQSPKYLFRKEGQNVTLSCEQNLNHDAMYWYRQDPGQGLRLIYYSQIVNDFQKGDIAEGYSVSREKKESFPLTVTSAQKNPTAFYLCASSIRAEDYGYTFGSGTRLTVV.